The following is a T cell receptor beta chain sequence with its context. Its antigen is not identified. The sample originates from a study of OX40 agonist ivuxolimab in advanced cancers. Study-level background: Cohort: approximately 83% men, mean age approximately 66, aged about 20 to 80. Partial responses, seen in three patients, involved one hepatocellular carcinoma and two cutaneous melanomas. Points from the study as a whole: Antigen targets of the expanded peripheral T cells went undetermined.

Profiled with immunoSEQ multiplex PCR; TCRdb holds only in-frame clones, not every one. The table lists roughly 80,000 clones, around nine tenths of them singletons. The source material was CD4+ or CD8+ T cells sorted from blood, sampled in a trial of the OX40 agonist ivuxolimab. This receptor was obtained from an adult with an advanced solid tumor such as melanoma, head and neck, liver or kidney cancer.

CDR3 protein: CASSQDMTGNDEQYF. For the CDR3, the DNA is TGTGCCAGCAGCCAAGATATGACAGGGAACGACGAGCAGTACTTC. The V gene is TRBV4-2, the J gene TRBJ2-7, with TRBD1 identical over 7 bases. Unmatched junction bases numbered 7, after V lost 0 bases and J lost 5 bases. The CDR3 is 15 residues long. Looked up from germline, CDR1 is LGHNA and CDR2 is YNFKEQ.